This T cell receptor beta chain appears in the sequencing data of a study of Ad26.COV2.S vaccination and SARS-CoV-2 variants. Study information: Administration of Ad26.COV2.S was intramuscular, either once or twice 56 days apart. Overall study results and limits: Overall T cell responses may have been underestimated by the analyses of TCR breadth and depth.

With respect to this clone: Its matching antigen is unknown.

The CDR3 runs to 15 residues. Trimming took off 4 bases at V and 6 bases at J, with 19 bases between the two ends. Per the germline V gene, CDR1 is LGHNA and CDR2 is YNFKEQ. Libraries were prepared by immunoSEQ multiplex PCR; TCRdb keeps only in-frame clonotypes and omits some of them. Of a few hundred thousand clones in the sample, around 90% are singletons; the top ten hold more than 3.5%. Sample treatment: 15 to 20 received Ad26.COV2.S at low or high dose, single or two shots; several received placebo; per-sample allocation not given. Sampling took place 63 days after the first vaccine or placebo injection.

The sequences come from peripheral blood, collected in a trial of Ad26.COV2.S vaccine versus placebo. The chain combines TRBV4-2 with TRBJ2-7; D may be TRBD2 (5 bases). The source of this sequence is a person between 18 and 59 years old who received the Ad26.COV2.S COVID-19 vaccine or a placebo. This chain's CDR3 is CASSLSTEVPREQYF. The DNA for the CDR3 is TGTGCCAGCAGCCTGTCGACGGAGGTTCCCCGCGAGCAGTACTTC.